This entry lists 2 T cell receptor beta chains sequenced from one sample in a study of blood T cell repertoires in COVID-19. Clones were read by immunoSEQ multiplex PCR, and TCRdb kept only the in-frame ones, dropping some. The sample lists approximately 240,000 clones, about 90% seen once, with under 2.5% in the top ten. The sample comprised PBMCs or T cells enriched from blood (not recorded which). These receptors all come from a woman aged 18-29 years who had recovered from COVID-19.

CDR3 DNA: TGCGCCAGCAGCTTGGAGGCAGGGGGCGTCTACGAGCAGTACTTC. Protein: CASSLEAGGVYEQYF. This chain connects TRBV5-1 to TRBJ2-7, with 8 bases fitting TRBD1. The germline V gene has CDR1 SGHRS and CDR2 YFSETQ. The CDR3 is made up of 15 amino acids. The V segment lost 0 bases and the J segment 3 bases; nucleotides outside the gene matches: 5.

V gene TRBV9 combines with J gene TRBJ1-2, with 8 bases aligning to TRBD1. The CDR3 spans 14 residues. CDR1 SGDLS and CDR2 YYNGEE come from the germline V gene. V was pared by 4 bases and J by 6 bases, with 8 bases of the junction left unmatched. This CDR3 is CASSLLRTGNGYTF. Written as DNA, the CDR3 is TGTGCCAGCAGCCTCCTGAGGACAGGGAATGGCTACACCTTC.